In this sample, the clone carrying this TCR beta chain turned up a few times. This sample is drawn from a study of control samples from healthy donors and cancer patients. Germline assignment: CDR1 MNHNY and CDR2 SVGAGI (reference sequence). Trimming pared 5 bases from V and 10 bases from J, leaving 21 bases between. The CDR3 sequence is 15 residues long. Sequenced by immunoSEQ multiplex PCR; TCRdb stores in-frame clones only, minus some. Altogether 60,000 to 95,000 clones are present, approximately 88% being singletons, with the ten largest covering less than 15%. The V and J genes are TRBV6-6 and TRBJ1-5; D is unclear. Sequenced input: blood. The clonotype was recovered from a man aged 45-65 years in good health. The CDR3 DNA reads TGTGCCAGCAGTGGCGCCTCGGACGGATTGAGTCCCCAGCATTTT. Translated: CASSGASDGLSPQHF.